A single sample gave rise to the 15 T cell receptor beta chains below, sequenced in a study of shared clonotypes between healthy human individuals. TCRdb's table, derived via immunoSEQ multiplex PCR, lists solely in-frame clones and lacks some. The sample contains about 490,000 clones, 70% to 80% of which appear only once. Specimen: PBMCs. The receptors stem from a woman aged 40 to 55 in good health. Some clones in this sample may be carry-over from other donors' samples.

This clone was recorded only once. The chain uses TRBV29-1 and TRBJ1-2; 7 nucleotides line up with TRBD1. The CDR3 sequence is 17 residues long. Trimming cost V 2 bases and J 1 base; bases outside gene matches: 13. The germline V gene encodes CDR1 SQVTM and CDR2 ANQGSEA. In DNA form, the CDR3 reads TGCAGCGTTGAACCTAGACAGGGACCCTACTTTAACTATGGCTACACCTTC. The encoded protein is CSVEPRQGPYFNYGYTF.

The V gene is TRBV11-3, the J gene TRBJ2-5; the D is unclear. V was pared by 2 bases and J by 0 bases, with 4 bases between. CDR1 is SGHNT and CDR2 is YENEEA in the germline V gene. The CDR3 totals 13 residues. The CDR3 DNA reads as TGTGCCAGCAGCTTATCCAACCAAGAGACCCAGTACTTC. It translates to CASSLSNQETQYF.

The chain combines TRBV7-2 with TRBJ1-4, with 11 bases lining up with TRBD1. The CDR3 extends over 16 amino acids. Per germline, CDR1 SGHTA and CDR2 FQGNSA. Unmatched junction bases numbered 5, after V lost 4 bases and J lost 4 bases. The CDR3 DNA follows: TGTGCCAGCAGCTCGGGACAGGGGGGAGATAATGAAAAACTGTTTTTT. Translating gives CASSSGQGGDNEKLFF. The full variable domain, in which reference TRBV7-2 and TRBJ1-4 provide the parts outside the CDR3, is GAGVSQSPSNKVTEKGKDVELRCDPISGHTALYWYRQSLGQGLEFLIYFQGNSAPDKSGLPSDRFSAERTGGSVSTLTIQRTQQEDSAVYLCASSSGQGGDNEKLFFGSGTQLSVL.

This clone was counted a few times. A far bigger clonotype differs at one base, so this is likely a read error. The sample has other DNA sequences that encode this CDR3 too. The rearrangement uses TRBV30 and TRBJ1-1; no definite D call. The CDR3 loop spans 14 amino acids. Looked up from germline, CDR1 is GTSNPN and CDR2 is SVGIG (reference sequence). In DNA form, the CDR3 reads TGTGCCTGGAGGGACTCGCCGGCGGGCACTGAGGCTTTCTTT. Amino acids: CAWRDSPAGTEAFF.

The chain links TRBV19 to TRBJ2-6, with a possible D match to TRBD1 (6 bases). The CDR3 contains 14 residues. Per germline, CDR1 LNHDA and CDR2 SQIVND (reference sequence). The ends were cut back, 8 bases at V and 4 bases at J, with 12 bases in the middle. The CDR3 reads CASEQGTGANVLTF. CDR3 nucleotides: TGTGCCAGTGAACAGGGTACAGGGGCCAACGTCCTGACTTTC. The whole variable domain, filled in from reference TRBV19 and TRBJ2-6, reads DGGITQSPKYLFRKEGQNVTLSCEQNLNHDAMYWYRQDPGQGLRLIYYSQIVNDFQKGDIAEGYSVSREKKESFPLTVTSAQKNPTAFYLCASEQGTGANVLTFGAGSRLTVL.

J is TRBJ2-1 and V is TRBV11-1, with 8 bases fitting TRBD2. CDR1 and CDR2 from the germline V gene are SGHAT and FQDESV (reference sequence). The CDR3 has 14 amino acids. V lost 5 bases to trimming and J lost 6 bases; unmatched junction nucleotides: 6. Here the CDR3 reads CASSRSGNRNEQFF. As DNA, the CDR3 is TGTGCCAGCAGCCGTAGCGGGAATCGCAATGAGCAGTTCTTC.

J is TRBJ1-1 and V is TRBV29-1, with a weak D call TRBD1 (6 bases). The CDR3 extends over 14 amino acids. Looked up from germline, CDR1 is SQVTM and CDR2 is ANQGSEA. Between the trimmed V and J ends, which lost 6 bases and 0 bases, there was a span of 14 bases. CDR3 sequence reads: CSVQNRDMNTEAFF. The DNA for the CDR3 is TGCAGCGTCCAGAACAGGGACATGAACACTGAAGCTTTCTTT.

The chain carries TRBV2 and TRBJ1-1; D unclear. V lost 4 bases, J lost 1 base, and 16 bases lay in between. This CDR3 is built from 16 residues. The germline V gene encodes CDR1 SNHLY and CDR2 FYNNEI. The CDR3 is CASSGFNGYRNTEAFF. CDR3 DNA sequence: TGTGCCAGCAGTGGATTCAACGGGTACAGGAACACTGAAGCTTTCTTT.

This chain uses TRBV6-6 with TRBJ2-1; 10 positions agree with TRBD1. Germline loops: CDR1 MNHNY, CDR2 SVGAGI (reference sequence). The V segment lost 10 bases and the J segment 12 bases; nucleotides outside the gene matches: 18. The CDR3 runs to 15 residues. The DNA of the CDR3 is TGTGCCACGACACCCCCGGGACAGGGGAACTATGGGCAGTTCTTC. It translates to CATTPPGQGNYGQFF.

This clone was recorded only once. The chain recombines TRBV30 with TRBJ1-1, with 9 bases matching TRBD1. Germline V lookup: CDR1 GTSNPN, CDR2 SVGIG (reference sequence). The CDR3 consists of 14 residues. J gave up 4 bases and V 4 bases, and 7 bases lay outside the gene matches. CDR3 sequence reads: CAWNGQGMGTEAFF. The DNA of the CDR3 is TGTGCCTGGAATGGACAGGGGATGGGCACTGAAGCTTTCTTT.

The V and J genes are TRBV19 and TRBJ1-2, with D perhaps matching TRBD1 (5 bases). The V end was cut by 4 bases, the J end by 5 bases, with 11 bases between. This CDR3 has 13 amino acids. Per germline, CDR1 LNHDA and CDR2 SQIVND (reference sequence). The DNA for the CDR3 is TGTGCCAGTAGTACCCAGGGCTTGTATGGCTACACCTTC. As protein: CASSTQGLYGYTF. Drawing the rest from reference TRBV19 and TRBJ1-2, the complete variable domain is DGGITQSPKYLFRKEGQNVTLSCEQNLNHDAMYWYRQDPGQGLRLIYYSQIVNDFQKGDIAEGYSVSREKKESFPLTVTSAQKNPTAFYLCASSTQGLYGYTFGSGTRLTVV.

The chain joins TRBV7-6 to TRBJ2-3; D is perhaps TRBD1 or TRBD2 (5 bases each). CDR3 length: 17 residues. Germline V gene sequence: CDR1 SGHVS, CDR2 FNYEAQ. With 2 bases removed from V and 3 bases from J, the gap between germline ends came to 18 bases. The DNA of the CDR3 is TGTGCCAGCAGCTTAAGCCTCCGGGGCCCTCGGACAGATACGCAGTATTTT. Its translation: CASSLSLRGPRTDTQYF.

In the case of this clone: A much larger clone lies one base from this, so it may be a read error. The chain recombines TRBV29-1 with TRBJ2-5; no definite D call. Germline-derived CDR1 and CDR2 are SQVTM and ANQGSEA. This CDR3 is 11 amino acids long. The V and J ends lost 7 bases and 7 bases respectively, with 13 bases between them. The CDR3 sequence is CSADTKGTQYF. CDR3 DNA sequence: TGCAGCGCCGACACGAAGGGGACCCAGTACTTC.

In its sample, this clone was seen once. The chain combines TRBV7-3 with TRBJ2-1; 10 bases match TRBD2. J gave up 2 bases and V 4 bases, and 14 bases lay outside the gene matches. The CDR3 is 19 amino acids. The germline gives CDR1 SGHTA, CDR2 FQGTGA. The CDR3 is CASSSAGGPNSATYNEQFF. CDR3 DNA sequence: TGTGCCAGCAGCTCAGCGGGAGGGCCTAATAGTGCAACCTACAATGAGCAGTTCTTC.

The rearrangement joins TRBV7-2 to TRBJ1-3; D is unresolved. V gave up 5 bases and J gave up 0 bases, with 14 bases separating them. This CDR3 contains 16 residues. Germline CDR1 and CDR2: SGHTA and FQGNSA. CDR3 sequence: CASSPGGLSSGNTIYF. The DNA for the CDR3 is TGTGCCAGCAGCCCCGGAGGGCTGAGCTCTGGAAACACCATATATTTT.